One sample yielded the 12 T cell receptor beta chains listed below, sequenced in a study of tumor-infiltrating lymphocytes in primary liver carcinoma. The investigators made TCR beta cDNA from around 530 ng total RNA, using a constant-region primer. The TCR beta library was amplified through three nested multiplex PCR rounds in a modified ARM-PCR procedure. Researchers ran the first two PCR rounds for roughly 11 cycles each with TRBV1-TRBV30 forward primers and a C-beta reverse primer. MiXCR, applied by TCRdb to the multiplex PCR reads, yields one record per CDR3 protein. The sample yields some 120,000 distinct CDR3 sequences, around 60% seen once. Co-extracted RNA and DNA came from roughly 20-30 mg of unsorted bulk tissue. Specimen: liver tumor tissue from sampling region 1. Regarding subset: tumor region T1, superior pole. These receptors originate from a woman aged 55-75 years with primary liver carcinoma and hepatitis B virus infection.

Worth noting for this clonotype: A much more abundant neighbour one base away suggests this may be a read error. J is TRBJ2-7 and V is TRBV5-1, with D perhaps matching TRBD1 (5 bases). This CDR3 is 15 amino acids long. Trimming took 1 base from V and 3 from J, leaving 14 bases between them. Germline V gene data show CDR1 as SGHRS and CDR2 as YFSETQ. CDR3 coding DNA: TGCGCCAGCAGCTTGAATGCAGGCAGGGACTACGAGCAGTACTTC. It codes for CASSLNAGRDYEQYF.

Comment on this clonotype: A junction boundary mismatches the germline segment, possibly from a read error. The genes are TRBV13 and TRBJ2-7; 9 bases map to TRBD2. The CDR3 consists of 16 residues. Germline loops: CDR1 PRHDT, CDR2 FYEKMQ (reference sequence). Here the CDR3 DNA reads TGTGCCAGCAGCTCGAGGAGTAGCGGGAGTTCCTACGAGCAATACTTC. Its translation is CASSSRSSGSSYEQYF.

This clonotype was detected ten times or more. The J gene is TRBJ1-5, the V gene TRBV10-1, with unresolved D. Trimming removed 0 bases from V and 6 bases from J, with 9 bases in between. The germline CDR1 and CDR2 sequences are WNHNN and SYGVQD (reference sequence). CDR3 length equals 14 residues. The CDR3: CASSESKSGQPQHF. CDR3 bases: TGCGCCAGCAGTGAGTCGAAATCGGGTCAGCCCCAGCATTTT.

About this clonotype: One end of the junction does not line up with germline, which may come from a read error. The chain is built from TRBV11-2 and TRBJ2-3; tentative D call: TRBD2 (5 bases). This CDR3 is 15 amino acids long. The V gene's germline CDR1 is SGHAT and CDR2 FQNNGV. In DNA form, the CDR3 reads TGTGCCAGCAGCCTAGTCGGTGCTAGCACAGTTACGCGGTATTTT. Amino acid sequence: CASSLVGASTVTRYF.

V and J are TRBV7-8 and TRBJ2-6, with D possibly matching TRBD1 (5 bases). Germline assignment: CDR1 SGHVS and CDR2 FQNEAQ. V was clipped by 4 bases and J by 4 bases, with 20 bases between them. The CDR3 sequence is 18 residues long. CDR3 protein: CASSSMGKGRVGANVLTF. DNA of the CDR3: TGTGCCAGCAGCTCGATGGGCAAGGGGCGTGTGGGGGCCAACGTCCTGACTTTC.

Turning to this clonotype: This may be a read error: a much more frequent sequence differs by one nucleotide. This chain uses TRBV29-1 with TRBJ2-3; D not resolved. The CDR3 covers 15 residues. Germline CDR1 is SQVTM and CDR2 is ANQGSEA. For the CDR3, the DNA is TGCAGCGTTGCTGGGGTCTTTATTGGCACAGATACGCGGTATTTT. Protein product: CSVAGVFIGTDTRYF.

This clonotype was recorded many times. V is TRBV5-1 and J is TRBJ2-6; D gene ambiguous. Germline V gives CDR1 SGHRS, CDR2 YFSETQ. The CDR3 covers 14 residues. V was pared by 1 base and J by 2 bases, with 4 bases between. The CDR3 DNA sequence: TGCGCCAGCAGCTTGACAGCTGGGGCCAACGTCCTGACTTTC. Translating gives CASSLTAGANVLTF.

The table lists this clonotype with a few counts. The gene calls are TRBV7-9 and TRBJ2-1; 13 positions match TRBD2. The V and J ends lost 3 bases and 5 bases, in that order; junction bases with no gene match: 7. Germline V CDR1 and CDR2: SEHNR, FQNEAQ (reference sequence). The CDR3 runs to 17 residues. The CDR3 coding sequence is TGTGCCAGCAGCTTTTCCCCGGGACTAGCGGGAAACAATGAGCAGTTCTTC. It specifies CASSFSPGLAGNNEQFF. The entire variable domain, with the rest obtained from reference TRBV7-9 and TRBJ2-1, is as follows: DTGVSQNPRHKITKRGQNVTFRCDPISEHNRLYWYRQTLGQGPEFLTYFQNEAQLEKSRLLSDRFSAERPKGSFSTLEIQRTEQGDSAMYLCASSFSPGLAGNNEQFFGPGTRLTVL.

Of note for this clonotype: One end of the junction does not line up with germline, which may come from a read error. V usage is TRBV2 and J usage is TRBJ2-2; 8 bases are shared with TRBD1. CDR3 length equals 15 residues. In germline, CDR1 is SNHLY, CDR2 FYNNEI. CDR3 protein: CASSAGQGGTGELFF. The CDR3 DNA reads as TGTGCCAGTAGTGCCGGACAGGGAGGAACCGGGGAGCTGTTTTTT.

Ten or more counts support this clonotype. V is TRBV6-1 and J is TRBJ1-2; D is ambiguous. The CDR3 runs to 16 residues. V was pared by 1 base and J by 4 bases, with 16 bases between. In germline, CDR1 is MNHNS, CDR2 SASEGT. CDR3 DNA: TGTGCCAGCAGTGAAGGGGCGGCTATCAATATCTATGGCTACACCTTC. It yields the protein CASSEGAAINIYGYTF.

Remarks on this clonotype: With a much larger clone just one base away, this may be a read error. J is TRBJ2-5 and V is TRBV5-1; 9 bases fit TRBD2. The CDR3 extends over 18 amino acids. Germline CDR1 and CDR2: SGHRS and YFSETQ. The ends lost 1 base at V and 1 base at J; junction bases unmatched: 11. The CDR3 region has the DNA TGCGCCAGCAGCTTGCTCTCTGGCGGGAGGGCTGTCCAAGAGACCCAGTACTTC. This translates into CASSLLSGGRAVQETQYF. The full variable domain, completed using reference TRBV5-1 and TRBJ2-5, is KAGVTQTPRYLIKTRGQQVTLSCSPISGHRSVSWYQQTPGQGLQFLFEYFSETQRNKGNFPGRFSGRQFSNSRSEMNVSTLELGDSALYLCASSLLSGGRAVQETQYFGPGTRLLVL.

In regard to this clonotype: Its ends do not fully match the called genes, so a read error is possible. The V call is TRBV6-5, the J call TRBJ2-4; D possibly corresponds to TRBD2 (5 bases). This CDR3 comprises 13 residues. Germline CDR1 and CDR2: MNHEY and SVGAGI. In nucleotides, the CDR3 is TGTGCCAGCAGTGGGCTAGCCAAAAACATTCAGTGTTTC. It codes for CASSGLAKNIQCF.